Sequencing of this T cell receptor (beta chain) was carried out in a study of Ad26.COV2.S vaccination and SARS-CoV-2 variants. Notes on this clone: The sample carries other DNA sequences with the same CDR3.

CDR1 SEHNR and CDR2 FQNEAQ come from the germline V gene (reference sequence). This CDR3 region has 12 residues. The V and J ends lost 3 bases and 5 bases respectively, with 7 bases between them. This table comes from immunoSEQ multiplex PCR, and its TCRdb copy is limited to in-frame clones, with some not included. This sample has 200,000 to 300,000 clones, with around 88% found just once. Regarding treatment: some 20 received Ad26.COV2.S at low or high dose, single or two shots; several received placebo; per-sample allocation not given. The study sampled participants on day 63 after the first vaccine or placebo injection.

Sequenced here: peripheral blood, sampled in a trial of Ad26.COV2.S vaccine versus placebo. The V and J genes are TRBV7-9 and TRBJ2-5; a weak D match, TRBD2 (6 bases). The clonotype was recovered from a person between 18 and 59 years old who received the Ad26.COV2.S COVID-19 vaccine or a placebo. The CDR3 nucleotides are TGTGCCAGCAGCTTGAGCGGGGAGACCCAGTACTTC. Protein sequence: CASSLSGETQYF.